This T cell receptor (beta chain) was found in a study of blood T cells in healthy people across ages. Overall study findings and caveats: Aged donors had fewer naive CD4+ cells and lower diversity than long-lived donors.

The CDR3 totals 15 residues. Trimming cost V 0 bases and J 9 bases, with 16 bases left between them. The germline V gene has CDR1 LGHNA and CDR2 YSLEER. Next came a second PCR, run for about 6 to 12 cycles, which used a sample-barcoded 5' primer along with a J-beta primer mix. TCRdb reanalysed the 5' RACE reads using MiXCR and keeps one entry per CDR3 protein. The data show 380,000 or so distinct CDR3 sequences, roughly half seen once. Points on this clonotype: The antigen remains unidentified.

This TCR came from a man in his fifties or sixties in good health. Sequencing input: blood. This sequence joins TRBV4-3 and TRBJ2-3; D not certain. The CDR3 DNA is TGCGCCAGCAGCCAAGACATCGCCGACGGCCTAACGCAGTATTTT. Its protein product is CASSQDIADGLTQYF.